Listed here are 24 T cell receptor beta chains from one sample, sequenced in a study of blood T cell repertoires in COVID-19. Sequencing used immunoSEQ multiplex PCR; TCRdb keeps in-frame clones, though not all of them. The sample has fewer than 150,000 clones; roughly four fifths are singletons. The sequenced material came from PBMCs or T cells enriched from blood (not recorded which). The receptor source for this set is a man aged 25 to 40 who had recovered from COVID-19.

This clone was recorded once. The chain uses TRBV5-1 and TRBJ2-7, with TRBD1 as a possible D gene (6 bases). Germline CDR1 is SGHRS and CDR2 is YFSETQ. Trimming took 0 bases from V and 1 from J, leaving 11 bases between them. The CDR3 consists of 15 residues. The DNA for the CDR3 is TGCGCCAGCAGCTTGGGGCCAGGGGAATCCTACGAGCAGTACGTC. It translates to CASSLGPGESYEQYV.

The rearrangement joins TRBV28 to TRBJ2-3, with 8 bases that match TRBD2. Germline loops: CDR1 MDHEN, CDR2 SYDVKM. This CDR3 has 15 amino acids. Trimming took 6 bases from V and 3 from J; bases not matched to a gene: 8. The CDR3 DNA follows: TGTGCCAGCAGAGACGCGGGGGGCCGGACAGATACGCAGTATTTT. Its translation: CASRDAGGRTDTQYF.

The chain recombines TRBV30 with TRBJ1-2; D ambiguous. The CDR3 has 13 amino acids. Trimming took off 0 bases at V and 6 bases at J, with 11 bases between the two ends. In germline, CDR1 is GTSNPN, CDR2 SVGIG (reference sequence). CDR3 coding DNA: TGTGCCTGGAGTGTAGGCCCCGGGGATGGCTACACCTTC. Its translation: CAWSVGPGDGYTF.

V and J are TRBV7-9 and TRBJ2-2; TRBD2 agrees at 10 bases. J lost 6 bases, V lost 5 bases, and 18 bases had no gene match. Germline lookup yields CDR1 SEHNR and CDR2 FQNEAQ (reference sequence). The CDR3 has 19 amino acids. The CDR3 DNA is TGTGCCAGCAGCCCTTGGAGGACTAGCGGCCTGAACCCCGCCGGGGAGCTGTTTTTT. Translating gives CASSPWRTSGLNPAGELFF.

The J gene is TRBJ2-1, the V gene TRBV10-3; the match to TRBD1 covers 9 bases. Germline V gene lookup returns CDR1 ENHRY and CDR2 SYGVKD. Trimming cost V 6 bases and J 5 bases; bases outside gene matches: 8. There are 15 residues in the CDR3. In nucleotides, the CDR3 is TGTGCCATCAGGCCTATGGGACAGGGTGACAATGAGCAGTTCTTC. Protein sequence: CAIRPMGQGDNEQFF.

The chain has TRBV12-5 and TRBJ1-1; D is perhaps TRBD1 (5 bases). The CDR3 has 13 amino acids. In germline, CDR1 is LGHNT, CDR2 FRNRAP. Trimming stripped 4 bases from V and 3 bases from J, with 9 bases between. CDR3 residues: CASGSTVDTEAFF. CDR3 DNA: TGTGCTAGTGGTTCGACAGTTGACACTGAAGCTTTCTTT.

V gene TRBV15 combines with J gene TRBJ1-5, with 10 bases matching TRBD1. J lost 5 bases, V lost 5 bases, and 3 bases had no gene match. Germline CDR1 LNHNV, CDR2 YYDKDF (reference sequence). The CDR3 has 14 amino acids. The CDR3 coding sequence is TGTGCCACCAGCGCGGACAGGGGGTATCAGCCCCAGCATTTT. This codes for CATSADRGYQPQHF.

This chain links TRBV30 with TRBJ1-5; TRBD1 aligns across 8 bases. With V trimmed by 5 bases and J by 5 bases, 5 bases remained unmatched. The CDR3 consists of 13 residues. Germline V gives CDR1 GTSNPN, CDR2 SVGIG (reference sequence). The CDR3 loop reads CAWGRDRYQPQHF. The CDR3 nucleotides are TGTGCCTGGGGAAGGGACAGGTATCAGCCCCAGCATTTT.

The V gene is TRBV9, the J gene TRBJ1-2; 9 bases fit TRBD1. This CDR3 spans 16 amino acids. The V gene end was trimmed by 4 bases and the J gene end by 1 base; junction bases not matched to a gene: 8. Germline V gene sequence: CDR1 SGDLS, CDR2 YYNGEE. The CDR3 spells CASSPQDRGYNYGYTF. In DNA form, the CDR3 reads TGTGCCAGCAGCCCGCAGGACAGGGGATATAACTATGGCTACACCTTC. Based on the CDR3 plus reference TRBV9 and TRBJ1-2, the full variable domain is DSGVTQTPKHLITATGQRVTLRCSPRSGDLSVYWYQQSLDQGLQFLIQYYNGEERAKGNILERFSAQQFPDLHSELNLSSLELGDSALYFCASSPQDRGYNYGYTFGSGTRLTVV.

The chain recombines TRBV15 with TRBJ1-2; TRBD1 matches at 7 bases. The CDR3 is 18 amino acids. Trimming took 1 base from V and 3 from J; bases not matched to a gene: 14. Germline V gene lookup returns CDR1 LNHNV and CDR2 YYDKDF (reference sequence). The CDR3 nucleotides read TGTGCCACCAGCAGAGTTGAACTGGGGACAGCGTCTGACTATGGCTACACCTTC. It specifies CATSRVELGTASDYGYTF.

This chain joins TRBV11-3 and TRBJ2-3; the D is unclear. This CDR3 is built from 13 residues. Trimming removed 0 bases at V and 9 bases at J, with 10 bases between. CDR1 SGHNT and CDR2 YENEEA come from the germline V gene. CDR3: CASSLEMPVTQYF. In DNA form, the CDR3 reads TGTGCCAGCAGCTTAGAAATGCCAGTGACGCAGTATTTT.

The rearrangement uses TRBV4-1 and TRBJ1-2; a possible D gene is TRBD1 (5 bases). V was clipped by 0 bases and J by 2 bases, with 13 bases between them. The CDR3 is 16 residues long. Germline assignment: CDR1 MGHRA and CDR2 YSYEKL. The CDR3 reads CASSQDGGGINYGYTF. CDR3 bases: TGCGCCAGCAGCCAAGATGGTGGGGGGATAAACTATGGCTACACCTTC.

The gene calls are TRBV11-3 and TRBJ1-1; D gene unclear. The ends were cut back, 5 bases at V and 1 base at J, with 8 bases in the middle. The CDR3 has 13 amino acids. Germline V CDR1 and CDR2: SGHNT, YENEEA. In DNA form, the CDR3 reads TGTGCCAGCAGCGTGAACAGGAACACTGAAGCTTTCTTT. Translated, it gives CASSVNRNTEAFF.

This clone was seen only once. Here the CDR3 DNA reads TGTGCCAGCTCGACAGGGGCAATAGGGGTCCAGCCCCAGCATTTT. Its protein is CASSTGAIGVQPQHF. The rearrangement uses TRBV28 and TRBJ1-5, with 8 bases lining up with TRBD1. V dropped 8 bases and J dropped 7; count of bases not matched to a gene: 13. Per germline, CDR1 MDHEN and CDR2 SYDVKM. This CDR3 has 15 amino acids.

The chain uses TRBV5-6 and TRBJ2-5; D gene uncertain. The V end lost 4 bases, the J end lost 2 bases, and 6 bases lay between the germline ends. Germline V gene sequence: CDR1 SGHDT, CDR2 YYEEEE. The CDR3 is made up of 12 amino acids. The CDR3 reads CASSGPQETQYF. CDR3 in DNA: TGTGCCAGCAGCGGGCCGCAAGAGACCCAGTACTTC.

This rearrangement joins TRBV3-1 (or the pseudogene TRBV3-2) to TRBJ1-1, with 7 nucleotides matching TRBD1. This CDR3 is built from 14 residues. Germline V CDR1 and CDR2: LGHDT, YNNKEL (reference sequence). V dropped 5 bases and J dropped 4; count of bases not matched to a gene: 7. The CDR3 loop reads CASSLTGIGTEAFF. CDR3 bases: TGTGCCAGCAGCTTGACAGGGATAGGCACTGAAGCTTTCTTT.

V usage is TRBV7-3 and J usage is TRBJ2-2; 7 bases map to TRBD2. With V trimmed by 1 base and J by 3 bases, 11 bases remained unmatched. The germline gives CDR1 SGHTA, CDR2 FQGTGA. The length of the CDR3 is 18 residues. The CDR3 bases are TGTGCCAGCAGCTTAAGGGGGTGGGGACTACCAGACACCGGGGAGCTGTTTTTT. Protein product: CASSLRGWGLPDTGELFF.

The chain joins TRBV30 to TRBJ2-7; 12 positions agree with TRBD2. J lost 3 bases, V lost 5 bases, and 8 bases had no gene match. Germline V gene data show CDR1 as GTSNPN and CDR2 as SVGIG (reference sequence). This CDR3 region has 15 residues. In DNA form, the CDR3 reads TGTGCCTGGGCCCAATTGACTAGCGGGAGCTACGAGCAGTACTTC. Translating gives CAWAQLTSGSYEQYF.

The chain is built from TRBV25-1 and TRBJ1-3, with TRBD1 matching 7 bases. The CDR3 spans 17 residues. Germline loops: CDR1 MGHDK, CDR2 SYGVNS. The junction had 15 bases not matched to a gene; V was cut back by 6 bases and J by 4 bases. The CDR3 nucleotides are TGTGCCAGCAGCGATCCCTCGGAGGGGGCCACGGGAAACACCATATATTTT. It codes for CASSDPSEGATGNTIYF.

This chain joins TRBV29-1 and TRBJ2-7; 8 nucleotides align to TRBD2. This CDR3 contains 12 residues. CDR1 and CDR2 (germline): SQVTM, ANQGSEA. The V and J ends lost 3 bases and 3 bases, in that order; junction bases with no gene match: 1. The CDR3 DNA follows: TGCAGCGTTGACGGGGGGGGCTACGAGCAGTACTTC. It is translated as CSVDGGGYEQYF.

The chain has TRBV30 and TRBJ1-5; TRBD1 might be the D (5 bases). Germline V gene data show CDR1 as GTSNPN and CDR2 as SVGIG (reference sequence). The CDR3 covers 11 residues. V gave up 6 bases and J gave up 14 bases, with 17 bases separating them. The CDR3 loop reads CACQGSEGKHF. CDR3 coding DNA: TGTGCCTGCCAGGGCAGCGAAGGAAAGCATTTT.

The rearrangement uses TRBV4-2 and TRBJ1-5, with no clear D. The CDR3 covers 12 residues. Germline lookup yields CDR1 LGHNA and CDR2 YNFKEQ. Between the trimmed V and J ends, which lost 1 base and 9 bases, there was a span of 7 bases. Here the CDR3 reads CASSQAGTPQHF. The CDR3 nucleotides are TGTGCCAGCAGCCAAGCAGGTACGCCCCAGCATTTT.

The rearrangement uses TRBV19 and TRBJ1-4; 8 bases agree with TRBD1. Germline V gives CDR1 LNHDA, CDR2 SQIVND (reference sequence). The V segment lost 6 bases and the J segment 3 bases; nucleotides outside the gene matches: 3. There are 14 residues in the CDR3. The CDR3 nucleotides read TGTGCCAGTAGACCAGGGGGCTCTAATGAAAAACTGTTTTTT. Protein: CASRPGGSNEKLFF.

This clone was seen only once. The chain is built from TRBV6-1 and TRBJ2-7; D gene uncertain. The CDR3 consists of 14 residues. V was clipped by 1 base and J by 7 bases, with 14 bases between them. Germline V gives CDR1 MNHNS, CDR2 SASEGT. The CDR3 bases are TGTGCCAGCAGTGAAGACTACACCTCTTGGGAGCAGTACGTC. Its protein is CASSEDYTSWEQYV.